Below are 10 T cell receptor beta chains sequenced from a single sample in a study of multiple sclerosis patients with progressive multifocal leukoencephalopathy. The assay was immunoSEQ multiplex PCR, and TCRdb's table has in-frame clones only and misses some. The table lists under 35,000 clones, about 92% of them singletons. The time point was: before natalizumab initiation. The sequenced sample consisted of PBMCs. The receptors were sampled from a man aged 25 to 45 with multiple sclerosis.

The chain carries TRBV7-2 and TRBJ2-5, with no clear D. This CDR3 contains 11 residues. From germline, CDR1 is SGHTA and CDR2 FQGNSA. V dropped 5 bases and J dropped 1 base, with 2 bases sitting between them. The CDR3 nucleotides are TGTGCCAGCAGCCGCCAAGAGACCCAGTACTTC. Protein: CASSRQETQYF.

The chain combines TRBV7-9 with TRBJ1-2, with D unresolved. The length of the CDR3 is 12 residues. Trimming removed 4 bases at V and 8 bases at J, with 11 bases between. Germline lookup yields CDR1 SEHNR and CDR2 FQNEAQ (reference sequence). The CDR3 DNA is TGTGCCAGCAGCTCTTTAGCGGGCGGCTACACCTTC. It is translated as CASSSLAGGYTF.

A single count supports this clone. The chain has TRBV9 and TRBJ2-1, with unresolved D. Per the germline V gene, CDR1 is SGDLS and CDR2 is YYNGEE. The CDR3 length is 12 residues. Trimming shortened V by 2 bases and J by 6 bases, and 6 bases separated the two germline ends. This chain's CDR3 is CASSVRSNEQFF. The CDR3 nucleotides read TGTGCCAGCAGCGTGAGGAGCAATGAGCAGTTCTTC.

The genes are TRBV10-3 and TRBJ1-4, with D uncertain. The CDR3 sequence is 15 residues long. With 3 bases removed from V and 5 bases from J, the gap between germline ends came to 13 bases. Germline values: CDR1 ENHRY, CDR2 SYGVKD. The CDR3 reads CAISEASAPNEKLFF. Here the CDR3 DNA reads TGTGCCATCAGTGAAGCCTCAGCCCCGAATGAAAAACTGTTTTTT.

The chain has TRBV12-5 and TRBJ1-1, with D perhaps matching TRBD1 (5 bases). The CDR3 is made up of 14 amino acids. Germline loops: CDR1 LGHNT, CDR2 FRNRAP. The V and J ends lost 2 bases and 10 bases respectively, with 17 bases between them. The CDR3 bases are TGTGCTAGTGGTTTGATGACAGTCTTTGACGCAGCTTTCTTT. Protein product: CASGLMTVFDAAFF.

The J gene is TRBJ1-4, the V gene TRBV4-3; TRBD1 might be the D (5 bases). Trimming cost V 3 bases and J 6 bases, with 11 bases left between them. Germline lookup yields CDR1 LGHNA and CDR2 YSLEER. The CDR3 totals 14 residues. CDR3 in DNA: TGCGCCAGCAGCCAGGGTCGGGGCTATGAAAAACTGTTTTTT. Translating gives CASSQGRGYEKLFF.

Only a few counts were recorded for this clone. The chain recombines TRBV7-9 with TRBJ2-5; 11 bases match TRBD2. Germline V CDR1 and CDR2: SEHNR, FQNEAQ (reference sequence). This CDR3 region has 12 residues. The V gene end was trimmed by 0 bases and the J gene end by 12 bases; junction bases not matched to a gene: 0. Written as DNA, the CDR3 is TGTGCCAGCAGCTTAGCGGGACTAGCGGAGTACTTC. Translating it yields CASSLAGLAEYF.

This clone was seen only once. The gene calls are TRBV5-1 and TRBJ1-1; D not certain. Looked up from germline, CDR1 is SGHRS and CDR2 is YFSETQ. This CDR3 is built from 16 residues. Trimming shortened V by 2 bases and J by 1 base, and 15 bases separated the two germline ends. The CDR3 bases are TGCGCCAGCAGCTTACTCATAGCTCGCAAGAACACTGAAGCTTTCTTT. This sequence encodes CASSLLIARKNTEAFF.

A word on this clone: The same CDR3 is also encoded by other DNA sequences in this sample. This chain uses TRBV30 with TRBJ1-5; TRBD1 might be the D (5 bases). This CDR3 is 15 amino acids long. Per the germline V gene, CDR1 is GTSNPN and CDR2 is SVGIG (reference sequence). Trimming stripped 0 bases from V and 2 bases from J, with 11 bases between. The CDR3 DNA reads as TGTGCCTGGAGTGTCGGTGGGGCAGGCAATCAGCCCCAGCATTTT. Translated: CAWSVGGAGNQPQHF.

The V gene is TRBV6-5, the J gene TRBJ2-3; a weak D match, TRBD1 (6 bases). Germline V lookup: CDR1 MNHEY, CDR2 SVGAGI. V lost 4 bases and J 4 bases, leaving 18 bases between the germline ends. The CDR3 length is 16 residues. CDR3 protein: CASSSSGVWGPDTQYF. The CDR3, as DNA: TGTGCCAGCAGTTCCTCGGGCGTCTGGGGGCCAGATACGCAGTATTTT.